What follows are 11 T cell receptor beta chains derived from one specimen sequenced in a study of T cell responses to AZD1222 COVID-19 vaccine. The protocol was immunoSEQ multiplex PCR, while the TCRdb copy is restricted to in-frame clones and leaves out a portion. The sample shows over 100,000 clones, 80% to 90% of them seen only once. Here the sequenced sample was peripheral blood, taken 28 days after the second AZD1222 dose. The receptors originated from an adult who received the AZD1222 COVID-19 vaccine.

The chain has TRBV24-1 and TRBJ2-1; 10 nucleotides align to TRBD2. The CDR3 covers 15 residues. V was pared by 4 bases and J by 8 bases, with 7 bases of the junction left unmatched. CDR1 KGHDR and CDR2 SFDVKD come from the germline V gene. In DNA form, the CDR3 reads TGTGCCACCAGTGACCCCCGAGCGGGAGGGGATGAGCAGTTCTTC. It is translated as CATSDPRAGGDEQFF.

This clone turned up a few times. This sample also contains other DNA sequences that code for the same CDR3. The V call is TRBV6-1, the J call TRBJ2-5; 12 bases are shared with TRBD2. Losses at the gene ends were 2 bases for V and 4 bases for J; bases not matched to a gene: 2. The CDR3 sequence is 15 residues long. CDR1 is MNHNS, CDR2 SASEGT, per germline. The CDR3 nucleotides read TGTGCCAGCAGTGAACTAGCGGGGGGGCCAGAGACCCAGTACTTC. Protein: CASSELAGGPETQYF.

DNA for the CDR3: TGTGCCAGCAGCTTCCCCGAAGCGGGGGGCGCCCGAATGCAGTTCTTC. As protein: CASSFPEAGGARMQFF. The V and J genes are TRBV13 and TRBJ2-1; the match to TRBD2 covers 9 bases. The junction had 15 bases not matched to a gene; V was cut back by 3 bases and J by 12 bases. This CDR3 has 16 residues. Looked up from germline, CDR1 is PRHDT and CDR2 is FYEKMQ (reference sequence).

This sequence joins TRBV19 and TRBJ1-5; D remains ambiguous. Between the trimmed V and J ends, which lost 3 bases and 5 bases, there was a span of 14 bases. The germline V gene has CDR1 LNHDA and CDR2 SQIVND (reference sequence). The CDR3 spans 15 residues. The DNA for the CDR3 is TGTGCCAGTAGTATGTCCGGGGAGAGGTATCAGCCCCAGCATTTT. This encodes CASSMSGERYQPQHF.

The CDR3 region has the DNA TGTGCCAGCAGTCGGAGACTAGTGGGTTCCGGGGAGCTGTTTTTT. Translating gives CASSRRLVGSGELFF. The chain links TRBV2 to TRBJ2-2, with a possible D match to TRBD2 (6 bases). V lost 5 bases and J 6 bases, leaving 16 bases between the germline ends. The CDR3 is made up of 15 amino acids. CDR1 and CDR2 (germline): SNHLY, FYNNEI.

The chain couples TRBV7-9 to TRBJ2-2; 8 positions agree with TRBD1. The trim removed 5 bases at V and 0 bases at J, leaving 8 bases unmatched. The length of the CDR3 is 17 residues. Germline V CDR1 and CDR2: SEHNR, FQNEAQ (reference sequence). The CDR3 sequence: CASSKRQGAANTGELFF. In DNA form, the CDR3 reads TGTGCCAGCAGCAAAAGGCAGGGGGCCGCGAACACCGGGGAGCTGTTTTTT.

The gene calls are TRBV4-3 and TRBJ2-5; TRBD2 agrees at 10 bases. The CDR3 sequence is 17 residues long. The V gene end was trimmed by 1 base and the J gene end by 3 bases; junction bases not matched to a gene: 8. Germline V gene sequence: CDR1 LGHNA, CDR2 YSLEER. The CDR3, as DNA: TGCGCCAGCAGCCAAGCGGCTAGCGGGAGATATAAAGAGACCCAGTACTTC. Translation gives CASSQAASGRYKETQYF.

This clone was picked up a small number of times. The V gene is TRBV24-1, the J gene TRBJ2-3; D unresolved. The V and J ends lost 3 bases and 2 bases respectively, with 23 bases between them. Looked up from germline, CDR1 is KGHDR and CDR2 is SFDVKD. CDR3 size: 19 residues. CDR3 DNA sequence: TGTGCCACCAGTGATCTTAGAGATTCGGGTCTTATCAACACAGATACGCAGTATTTT. Amino acid sequence: CATSDLRDSGLINTDTQYF.

J is TRBJ2-1 and V is TRBV27, with 10 positions matching TRBD2. Trimming at V came to 6 bases and at J to 7 bases, leaving 12 bases not matched to a gene. Germline V CDR1 and CDR2: MNHEY, SMNVEV (reference sequence). The CDR3 has 16 amino acids. As DNA, the CDR3 is TGTGCCAGCAGCAAGGGGTCGACTAGCGGGTATAATGAGCAGTTCTTC. It yields the protein CASSKGSTSGYNEQFF.

The rearrangement joins TRBV28 to TRBJ2-1; 7 nucleotides agree with TRBD2. This CDR3 is 17 amino acids long. Looked up from germline, CDR1 is MDHEN and CDR2 is SYDVKM. V lost 2 bases, J lost 7 bases, and 14 bases stayed unmatched. CDR3 in DNA: TGTGCCAGCAGTTTAGATATTCGCGGGAGTAGGATGAATGAGCAGTTCTTC. As protein: CASSLDIRGSRMNEQFF.

The CDR3 region has the DNA TGTGCCAGCAAGGGACAGAGTAATCAGCCCCAGCATTTT. Protein product: CASKGQSNQPQHF. The rearrangement links TRBV6-5 to TRBJ1-5; 7 nucleotides agree with TRBD1. The CDR3 length is 13 residues. Germline V CDR1 and CDR2: MNHEY, SVGAGI. J was trimmed by 4 bases and V by 7 bases; bases with no gene match: 4.